This TCR beta chain was sequenced for a study of T cell clusters in autoimmune cytopenias. Broader study findings: Healthy donors had approximately 3.3-fold more exclusive TRB clusters than active autoimmune hepatitis patients.

The germline V gene encodes CDR1 MDHEN and CDR2 SYDVKM. The length of the CDR3 is 12 residues. TRB rearrangements were amplified by touch-down multiplex PCR with mixed TRB-A/B primers. TCRdb reprocessed the multiplex PCR reads; each CDR3 protein has one entry and no DNA is given. In total, the table holds approximately 5,500 distinct CDR3 sequences. Notes on this clonotype: Its target is unknown.

Each sample's input was around 270 ng genomic DNA, 30,000 to 45,000 genome equivalents. This sample also belongs to another study, concerning T cell repertoires in aging, cancer and after chemotherapy. That paper adds: Untreated cancer patients had significantly lower blood TCR diversity than age-matched healthy donors. Across the chemotherapy interval, each cancer cohort showed higher median generation probability, suggesting thymic rebound.

The TCR comes from a human donor in good health. What was sequenced was peripheral blood. The chain combines TRBV28 with TRBJ2-7; the TRBD1 assignment by TCRdb is unverifiable without DNA. The CDR3 sequence: CASSATGPEQYF.